This T cell receptor (beta chain) comes out of a study of CD8+CD57+ T cells in acquired aplastic anemia. Study at large: DNA from sorted CD4+ and CD8+ cells averaged roughly 3.2 ug.

Genomic DNA served as template for TCR beta VDJ and CDR3 profiling. TCRdb reprocessed the reads with MiXCR, giving one entry per CDR3 protein. The sample yields fewer than 250,000 distinct CDR3 sequences, about half seen once. There are 15 residues in the CDR3. Germline CDR1 and CDR2: LNHNV and YYDKDF (reference sequence). V was clipped by 3 bases and J by 9 bases, with 15 bases between them. Regarding this clonotype: Antigen specificity is unknown.

Patients chosen for sequencing had shown CD8+CD57+ cell expansion by flow cytometry. Study-level points and caveats: Patients and controls were not found to differ significantly in CD8+ Simpson's diversity.

Sequencing was carried out using sorted CD4+, CD8+, or CD8+CD57+ T cells (not recorded which) from PBMCs. The chain combines TRBV15 with TRBJ1-6; D is unclear. This clonotype was sampled from a human donor with aplastic anemia. The CDR3 bases are TGTGCCACCAGCAGTTCGTCGACCTGGACTTCACCCCTCCACTTT. Encoded protein: CATSSSSTWTSPLHF.